This record looks at one T cell receptor (beta chain) sequence and its context. The age range of participants was about 18 to 95 years, with residence in about two dozen US areas. Recovery meant two consecutive negative NP/OP PCR tests, professional clearance, or resolved symptoms. These data originate in a study of blood T cell repertoires in COVID-19. Study as a whole: In each case, the material was cDNA or gDNA derived from T cells, B-cell-depleted T cells, or PBMCs.

In the source study's methods: Amplification of reference gene primers provided the estimated nucleated cell counts. Assay used: immunoSEQ multiplex PCR; TCRdb lists only in-frame clones, some missing. The V and J calls and clone size come from that table; D and trimming were worked out from the DNA. The data show about 160,000 clones, about four fifths seen once. The sample comprised PBMCs or T cells enriched from blood (not recorded which). This clonotype originated in a woman aged 60-70 years who had recovered from COVID-19.

CDR3 sequence (DNA): TGTGCCAGTAGTATAGAGTCCGGGTACTATGGCTACACCTTC. It encodes CASSIESGYYGYTF. The chain uses TRBV19 and TRBJ1-2, with D unclear. The CDR3 is 14 residues long. Germline CDR1 LNHDA, CDR2 SQIVND (reference sequence). Trimming pared 0 bases from V and 3 bases from J, leaving 8 bases between.